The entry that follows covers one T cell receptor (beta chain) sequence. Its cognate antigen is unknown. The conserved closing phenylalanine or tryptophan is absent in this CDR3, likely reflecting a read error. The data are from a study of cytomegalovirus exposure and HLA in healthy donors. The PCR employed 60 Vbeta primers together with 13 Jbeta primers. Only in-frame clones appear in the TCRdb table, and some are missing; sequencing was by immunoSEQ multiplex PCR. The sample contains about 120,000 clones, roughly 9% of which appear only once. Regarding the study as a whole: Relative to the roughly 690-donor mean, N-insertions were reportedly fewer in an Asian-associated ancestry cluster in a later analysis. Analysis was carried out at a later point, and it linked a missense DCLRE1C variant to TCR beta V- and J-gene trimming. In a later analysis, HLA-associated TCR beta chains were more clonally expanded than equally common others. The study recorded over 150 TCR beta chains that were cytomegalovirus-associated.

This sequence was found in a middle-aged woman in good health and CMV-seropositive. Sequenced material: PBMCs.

The CDR3, as DNA: TGTGCCAGCAAGAGAGCCACCGGGGAGCTGTTTATT. It specifies CASKRATGELFI. The J gene is TRBJ2-2, the V gene TRBV6-5; D ambiguous. Germline V gene data show CDR1 as MNHEY and CDR2 as SVGAGI. Deletions cut 7 bases from V and 4 bases from J, with 7 bases between. The CDR3 consists of 12 residues.